One and the same sample provided the 8 T cell receptor beta chains below, sequenced in a study of cytomegalovirus exposure and HLA in healthy donors. The PCR used 60 Vbeta and 13 Jbeta primers. Clones were read by immunoSEQ multiplex PCR, and TCRdb kept only the in-frame ones, dropping some. The sample yields approximately 220,000 clones, over 80% seen once. The material sequenced was PBMCs. These receptors were taken from a boy aged 2 to 10 in good health and CMV-seronegative.

The chain carries TRBV27 and TRBJ2-3; 7 bases map to TRBD1. Germline assignment: CDR1 MNHEY and CDR2 SMNVEV (reference sequence). V lost 6 bases to trimming and J lost 2 bases; unmatched junction nucleotides: 5. This CDR3 contains 14 residues. CDR3 protein: CASRPGQPTDTQYF. CDR3 sequence (DNA): TGTGCCAGCAGGCCGGGACAGCCCACAGATACGCAGTATTTT.

This chain joins TRBV5-4 and TRBJ2-7, with a weak D call TRBD1 (6 bases). This CDR3 region has 15 residues. The V end lost 3 bases, the J end lost 2 bases, and 15 bases lay between the germline ends. The germline gives CDR1 SGHNT, CDR2 YYREEE (reference sequence). CDR3 sequence: CASSWGWGPAYEQYF. DNA for the CDR3: TGTGCCAGCAGCTGGGGATGGGGGCCGGCCTACGAGCAGTACTTC.

Worth noting for this clone: Other DNA sequences within the sample encode an identical CDR3. The V gene is TRBV6-1, the J gene TRBJ2-3, with 10 bases lining up with TRBD1. V lost 5 bases to trimming and J lost 4 bases; unmatched junction nucleotides: 3. Germline values: CDR1 MNHNS, CDR2 SASEGT. The CDR3 length is 14 residues. The CDR3 DNA follows: TGTGCCAGCAGTACCGGGACAGGGGCAGATACGCAGTATTTT. It yields the protein CASSTGTGADTQYF.

This sequence joins TRBV7-8 and TRBJ2-7, with a possible D match to TRBD1 (6 bases). Germline lookup yields CDR1 SGHVS and CDR2 FQNEAQ. CDR3 length equals 16 residues. Trimming removed 1 base from V and 1 base from J, with 14 bases in between. CDR3 sequence reads: CASSLGWDTESYEQYF. The CDR3 nucleotides are TGTGCCAGCAGCTTAGGCTGGGACACCGAATCCTACGAGCAGTACTTC.

V usage is TRBV6-1 and J usage is TRBJ1-3, with D unclear. This CDR3 has 13 residues. Germline CDR1 reads MNHNS; CDR2 reads SASEGT. V gave up 3 bases and J gave up 4 bases, with 7 bases separating them. The CDR3 DNA follows: TGTGCCAGCAGTGAGACGGGGGGAAACACCATATATTTT. Residues: CASSETGGNTIYF.

The V and J genes are TRBV2 and TRBJ1-1, with D possibly matching TRBD1 (5 bases). The V and J ends lost 4 bases and 1 base respectively, with 13 bases between them. This CDR3 has 15 amino acids. Germline CDR1 SNHLY, CDR2 FYNNEI. CDR3 sequence reads: CASSAYRLGNTEAFF. The CDR3 DNA reads as TGTGCCAGCAGTGCCTACAGGTTGGGGAACACTGAAGCTTTCTTT.

V usage is TRBV12-1 and J usage is TRBJ2-3; the table's D call of TRBD2 was not tested on the DNA. TRBV12-1 is termed a pseudogene. CDR3 length: 17 residues. The CDR3 here is CASSPLICGRETDTQYF. The CDR3 nucleotides read TGTGCCAGCAGCCCCCTTATCTGCGGGAGGGAAACAGATACGCAGTATTTT.

The chain links TRBV7-2 to TRBJ2-7; TRBD2 matches 12 bases. The CDR3 runs to 15 residues. J lost 2 bases, V lost 3 bases, and 2 bases had no gene match. Germline loops: CDR1 SGHTA, CDR2 FQGNSA. CDR3 amino acids: CASSLTSGGPYEQYF. The CDR3 DNA is TGTGCCAGCAGCTTGACTAGCGGGGGCCCCTACGAGCAGTACTTC.